What follows are 18 T cell receptor beta chains derived from one specimen sequenced in a study of shared clonotypes between healthy human individuals. Sequenced by immunoSEQ multiplex PCR; TCRdb stores in-frame clones only, minus some. This sample has some 2 million clones, with roughly 94% found just once. The material sequenced was naive CD4+ T cells sorted from blood. Documented subset: CD45RA+ positively selected. Receptors were obtained from a man between 18 and 35 years old in good health.

The genes are TRBV14 and TRBJ2-2; D is unclear. The CDR3 is made up of 17 amino acids. V was pared by 0 bases and J by 6 bases, with 17 bases between. Germline CDR1 reads SGHDN; CDR2 reads FVKESK. CDR3 residues: CASSQDPSYRVAGELFF. In nucleotides, the CDR3 is TGTGCCAGCAGCCAAGATCCGTCCTATCGAGTAGCCGGGGAGCTGTTTTTT.

A note on this clone: The sample carries other DNA sequences with the same CDR3. The chain couples TRBV2 to TRBJ1-6; 8 nucleotides agree with TRBD1. The J segment lost 5 bases and the V segment lost 6 bases, leaving 3 bases of the junction unmatched. The CDR3 covers 14 residues. The germline V gene encodes CDR1 SNHLY and CDR2 FYNNEI. CDR3 DNA: TGTGCCAGCAGAGGACAGGGCGATAATTCACCCCTCCACTTT. Translated, it gives CASRGQGDNSPLHF.

This clone was found many times. Other DNA sequences in the sample encode the same CDR3. The rearrangement joins TRBV6-5 to TRBJ1-2; TRBD1 agrees at 8 bases. This CDR3 is 14 amino acids long. With V trimmed by 4 bases and J by 5 bases, 6 bases remained unmatched. Per the germline V gene, CDR1 is MNHEY and CDR2 is SVGAGI. CDR3 sequence reads: CASSSGDRRYGYTF. The CDR3 nucleotides read TGTGCCAGCAGTTCGGGGGACAGGAGGTATGGCTACACCTTC.

This chain uses TRBV5-6 with TRBJ1-5; no clear D. CDR1 and CDR2 from the germline V gene are SGHDT and YYEEEE. The V end was cut by 3 bases, the J end by 4 bases, with 20 bases between. The CDR3 extends over 17 amino acids. The CDR3 sequence is CASSSSYGEIWNQPQHF. Written as DNA, the CDR3 is TGTGCCAGCAGCTCTTCATATGGGGAAATTTGGAATCAGCCCCAGCATTTT.

The chain joins TRBV6-1 to TRBJ1-2; D ambiguous. CDR3 length: 13 residues. Germline-derived CDR1 and CDR2 are MNHNS and SASEGT. Between the trimmed V and J ends, which lost 6 bases and 4 bases, there was a span of 12 bases. CDR3 protein: CASRAGFSYGYTF. In nucleotides, the CDR3 is TGTGCCAGCAGGGCGGGGTTCTCCTATGGCTACACCTTC.

This sequence joins TRBV7-2 and TRBJ1-6; TRBD1 matches at 8 bases. The germline V gene has CDR1 SGHTA and CDR2 FQGNSA. V was clipped by 0 bases and J by 10 bases; unmatched bases: 5. The CDR3 loop spans 15 amino acids. CDR3 amino acids: CASSLARTGWSPLHF. The CDR3 DNA follows: TGTGCCAGCAGCTTAGCGAGGACAGGGTGGTCACCCCTCCACTTT.

The rearrangement joins TRBV2 to TRBJ1-5, with D possibly TRBD1 on 6 matching bases. The germline gives CDR1 SNHLY, CDR2 FYNNEI. V lost 7 bases to trimming and J lost 1 base, with 14 bases between them. The CDR3 is made up of 15 amino acids. DNA of the CDR3: TGTGCCAGCAAGGGGGGCGAGGTAAGCAATCAGCCCCAGCATTTT. Translated, it gives CASKGGEVSNQPQHF. The full variable domain, rest sourced from reference TRBV2 and TRBJ1-5, is EPEVTQTPSHQVTQMGQEVILRCVPISNHLYFYWYRQILGQKVEFLVSFYNNEISEKSEIFDDQFSVERPDGSNFTLKIRSTKLEDSAMYFCASKGGEVSNQPQHFGDGTRLSIL.

The J gene is TRBJ2-2, the V gene TRBV5-4, with 7 nucleotides matching TRBD2. Trimming at V came to 2 bases and at J to 6 bases, leaving 4 bases not matched to a gene. Germline V gene data show CDR1 as SGHNT and CDR2 as YYREEE (reference sequence). The CDR3 spans 14 residues. This chain's CDR3 is CASSFGTISGELFF. The CDR3, as DNA: TGTGCCAGCAGCTTCGGGACTATCTCCGGGGAGCTGTTTTTT.

The genes are TRBV9 and TRBJ2-6; no definite D call. This CDR3 comprises 16 residues. With 0 bases removed from V and 1 base from J, the gap between germline ends came to 8 bases. CDR1 is SGDLS and CDR2 is YYNGEE in the germline V gene. CDR3: CASSVVGWSGANVLTF. In DNA form, the CDR3 reads TGTGCCAGCAGCGTAGTGGGGTGGTCTGGGGCCAACGTCCTGACTTTC.

This rearrangement joins TRBV10-3 to TRBJ1-2; a possible D gene is TRBD1 (5 bases). The CDR3 contains 12 residues. The V end was cut by 10 bases, the J end by 4 bases, with 13 bases between. Germline CDR1 ENHRY, CDR2 SYGVKD. The CDR3 nucleotides read TGTGCCACAAGAGGGGCTGGCTATGGCTACACCTTC. This sequence encodes CATRGAGYGYTF.

The V call is TRBV25-1, the J call TRBJ2-3; D possibly corresponds to TRBD1 (6 bases). The V and J ends lost 6 bases and 6 bases respectively, with 19 bases between them. CDR1 is MGHDK, CDR2 SYGVNS, per germline. The CDR3 runs to 15 residues. The CDR3 loop is CASSLGTSGGDTQYF. Here the CDR3 DNA reads TGTGCCAGCAGCCTAGGGACAAGCGGTGGGGATACGCAGTATTTT.

V gene TRBV7-2 combines with J gene TRBJ2-3; unclear D gene. This CDR3 has 16 residues. Looked up from germline, CDR1 is SGHTA and CDR2 is FQGNSA. The ends were cut back, 2 bases at V and 0 bases at J, with 12 bases in the middle. The CDR3 sequence is CASSLRQSPSTDTQYF. CDR3 DNA: TGTGCCAGCAGCTTACGCCAGTCCCCTAGCACAGATACGCAGTATTTT.

The chain uses TRBV6-6 and TRBJ2-3; 7 nucleotides align to TRBD1. Germline values: CDR1 MNHNY, CDR2 SVGAGI (reference sequence). With V trimmed by 8 bases and J by 0 bases, 8 bases remained unmatched. The CDR3 length is 15 residues. Here the CDR3 DNA reads TGTGCCAGCCTAGACAGGGAAGGGAGCACAGATACGCAGTATTTT. Residues: CASLDREGSTDTQYF.

The rearrangement uses TRBV6-6 and TRBJ1-1; D possibly corresponds to TRBD1 (5 bases). Germline values: CDR1 MNHNY, CDR2 SVGAGI (reference sequence). CDR3 length: 15 amino acids. Deletions cut 5 bases from V and 1 base from J, with 14 bases between. CDR3 nucleotides: TGTGCCAGCAGTCCAACCGGGACGGCGAACACTGAAGCTTTCTTT. Amino acids: CASSPTGTANTEAFF.

This clone was detected once. The chain recombines TRBV6-5 with TRBJ2-7, with D maybe TRBD2 (5 bases). The CDR3 is made up of 15 amino acids. Trimming stripped 0 bases from V and 7 bases from J, with 16 bases between. Germline CDR1 and CDR2: MNHEY and SVGAGI. CDR3 residues: CASSYSSGLLTEQYF. The CDR3 coding sequence is TGTGCCAGCAGTTACTCTAGTGGACTCCTTACGGAGCAGTACTTC.

The genes are TRBV27 and TRBJ1-5; no firm D call. This CDR3 is 13 amino acids long. Trimming shortened V by 6 bases and J by 0 bases, and 6 bases separated the two germline ends. Per germline, CDR1 MNHEY and CDR2 SMNVEV (reference sequence). This CDR3 reads CASREYSNQPQHF. For the CDR3, the DNA is TGTGCCAGCAGGGAATATAGCAATCAGCCCCAGCATTTT.

Concerning this clone: A read error may account for a junction end that differs from germline. This chain links TRBV11-2 with TRBJ2-7; D assignment may be TRBD1 or TRBD2 (5 bases each). The CDR3 is made up of 15 amino acids. The V gene's germline CDR1 is SGHAT and CDR2 FQNNGV. Written as DNA, the CDR3 is TGTGCCAGCAAAGTCGGGACGCTTTTCTCCGACGAGCAGTACTTC. It yields the protein CASKVGTLFSDEQYF.

J is TRBJ2-5 and V is TRBV5-8; D gene ambiguous. V was trimmed by 2 bases and J by 0 bases, leaving 5 bases between them. Germline-derived CDR1 and CDR2 are SGHTS and YDEGEE. The CDR3 sequence is 13 residues long. CDR3 bases: TGTGCCAGCAGCTTCACGCACCAAGAGACCCAGTACTTC. Translation gives CASSFTHQETQYF.